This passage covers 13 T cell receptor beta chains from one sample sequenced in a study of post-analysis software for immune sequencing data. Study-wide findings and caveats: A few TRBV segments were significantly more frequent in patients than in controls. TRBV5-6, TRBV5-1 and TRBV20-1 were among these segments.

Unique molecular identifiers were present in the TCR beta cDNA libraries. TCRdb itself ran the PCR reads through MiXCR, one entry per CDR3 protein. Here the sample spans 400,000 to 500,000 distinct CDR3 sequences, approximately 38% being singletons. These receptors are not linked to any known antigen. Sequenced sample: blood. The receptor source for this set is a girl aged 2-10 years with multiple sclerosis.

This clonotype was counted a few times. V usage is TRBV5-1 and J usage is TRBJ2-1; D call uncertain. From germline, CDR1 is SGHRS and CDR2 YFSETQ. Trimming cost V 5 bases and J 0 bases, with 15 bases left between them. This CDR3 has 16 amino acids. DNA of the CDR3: TGCGCCAGCAGACCTGCAGCGCGAAGCTCCTACAATGAGCAGTTCTTC. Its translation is CASRPAARSSYNEQFF.

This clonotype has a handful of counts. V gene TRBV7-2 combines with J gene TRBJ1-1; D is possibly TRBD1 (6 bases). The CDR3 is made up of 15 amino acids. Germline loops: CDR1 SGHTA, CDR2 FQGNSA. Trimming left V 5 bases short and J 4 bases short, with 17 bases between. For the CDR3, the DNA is TGTGCCAGCAGCCCATCGGGGGGGCGCCCCACTGAAGCTTTCTTT. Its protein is CASSPSGGRPTEAFF.

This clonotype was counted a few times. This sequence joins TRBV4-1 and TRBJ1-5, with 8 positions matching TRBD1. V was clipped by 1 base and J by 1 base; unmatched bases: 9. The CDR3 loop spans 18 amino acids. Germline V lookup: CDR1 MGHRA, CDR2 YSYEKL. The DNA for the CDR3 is TGCGCCAGCAGCCAAGTCCCTACAGGGGGTACGAGCAATCAGCCCCAGCATTTT. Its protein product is CASSQVPTGGTSNQPQHF.

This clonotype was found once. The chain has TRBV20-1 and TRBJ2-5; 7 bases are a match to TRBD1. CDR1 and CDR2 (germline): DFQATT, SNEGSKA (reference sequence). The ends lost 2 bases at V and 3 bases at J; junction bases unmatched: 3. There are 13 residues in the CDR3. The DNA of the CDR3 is TGCAGTGCTAGACGGGACAGTGAAGAGACCCAGTACTTC. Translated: CSARRDSEETQYF.

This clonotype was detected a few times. The DNA of the CDR3 is TGCAGCGTTGCTAAGGCGGAATCGAGTGAGCAGTTCTTC. Translating gives CSVAKAESSEQFF. The rearrangement links TRBV29-1 to TRBJ2-1; D remains ambiguous. The CDR3 totals 13 residues. Trimming left V 4 bases short and J 9 bases short, with 16 bases between. The germline CDR1 and CDR2 sequences are SQVTM and ANQGSEA.

The CDR3 is CASSLRSGERYF. The CDR3 DNA reads as TGTGCCAGCAGCTTAAGGTCGGGGGAGAGGTACTTC. The chain recombines TRBV7-8 with TRBJ2-5, with D possibly matching TRBD2 (6 bases). The CDR3 runs 12 residues. CDR1 and CDR2 from the germline V gene are SGHVS and FQNEAQ. V was pared by 2 bases and J by 13 bases, with 14 bases between.

CDR3 residues: CASRGDPGLAGDGGGTDTQYF. The CDR3 DNA follows: TGTGCCAGCAGAGGGGATCCGGGACTAGCGGGCGATGGAGGAGGAACAGATACGCAGTATTTT. The chain recombines TRBV27 with TRBJ2-3; TRBD2 agrees at 12 bases. Germline CDR1 MNHEY, CDR2 SMNVEV (reference sequence). Unmatched junction bases numbered 22, after V lost 6 bases and J lost 3 bases. The CDR3 extends over 21 amino acids.

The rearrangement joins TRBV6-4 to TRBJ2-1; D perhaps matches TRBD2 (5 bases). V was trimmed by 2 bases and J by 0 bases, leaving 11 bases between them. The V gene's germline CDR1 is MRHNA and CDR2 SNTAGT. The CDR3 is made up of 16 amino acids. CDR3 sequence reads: CASSDERTSSYNEQFF. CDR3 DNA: TGTGCCAGCAGTGACGAGCGGACGAGCTCCTACAATGAGCAGTTCTTC.

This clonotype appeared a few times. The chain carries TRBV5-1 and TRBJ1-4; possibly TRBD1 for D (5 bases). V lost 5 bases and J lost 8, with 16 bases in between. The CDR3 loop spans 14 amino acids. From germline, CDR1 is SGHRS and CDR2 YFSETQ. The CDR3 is CASRVGRQDEKLFF. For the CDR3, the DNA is TGCGCCAGCAGGGTGGGACGGCAGGACGAAAAACTGTTTTTT.

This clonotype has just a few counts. CDR3 nucleotides: TGTGCCACCAGCAGAGATCCAGGCCAGAACAATGAGCAGTTCTTC. Its protein is CATSRDPGQNNEQFF. V and J are TRBV15 and TRBJ2-1, with D unresolved. The V gene lost 0 bases and the J gene lost 5 bases, with 11 bases spanning the gap. Germline CDR1 LNHNV, CDR2 YYDKDF (reference sequence). CDR3 length equals 15 residues. The variable domain in full, completed from reference TRBV15 and TRBJ2-1, reads DAMVIQNPRYQVTQFGKPVTLSCSQTLNHNVMYWYQQKSSQAPKLLFHYYDKDFNNEADTPDNFQSRRPNTSFCFLDIRSPGLGDTAMYLCATSRDPGQNNEQFFGPGTRLTVL.

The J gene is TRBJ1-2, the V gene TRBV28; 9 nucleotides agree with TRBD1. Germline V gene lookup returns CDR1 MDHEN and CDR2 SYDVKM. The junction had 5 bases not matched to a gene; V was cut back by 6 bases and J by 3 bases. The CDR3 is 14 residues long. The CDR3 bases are TGTGCCAGCAGGCGGACAGGGGCGGACTATGGCTACACCTTC. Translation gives CASRRTGADYGYTF.

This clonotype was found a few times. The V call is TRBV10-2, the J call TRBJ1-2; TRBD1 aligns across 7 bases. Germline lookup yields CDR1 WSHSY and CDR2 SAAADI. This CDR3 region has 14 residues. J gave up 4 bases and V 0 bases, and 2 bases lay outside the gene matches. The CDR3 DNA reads TGCGCCAGCAGTGAGTCTAACAGGGGCTATGGCTACACCTTC. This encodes CASSESNRGYGYTF.

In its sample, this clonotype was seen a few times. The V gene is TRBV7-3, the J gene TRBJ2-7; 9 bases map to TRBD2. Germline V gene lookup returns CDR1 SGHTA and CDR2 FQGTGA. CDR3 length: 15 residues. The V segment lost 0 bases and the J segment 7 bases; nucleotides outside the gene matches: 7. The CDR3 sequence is CASSLTVAGEGEQYF. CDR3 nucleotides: TGTGCCAGCAGCTTAACTGTAGCGGGAGAGGGTGAGCAGTACTTC.